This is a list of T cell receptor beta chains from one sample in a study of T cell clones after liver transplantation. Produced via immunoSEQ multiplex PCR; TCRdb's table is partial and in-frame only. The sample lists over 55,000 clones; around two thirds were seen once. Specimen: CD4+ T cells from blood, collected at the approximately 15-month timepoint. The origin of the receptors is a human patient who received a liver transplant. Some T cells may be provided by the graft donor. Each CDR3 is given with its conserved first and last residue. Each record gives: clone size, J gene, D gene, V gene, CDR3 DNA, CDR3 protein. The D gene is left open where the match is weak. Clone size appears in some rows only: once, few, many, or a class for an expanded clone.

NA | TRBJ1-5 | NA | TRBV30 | TGTGCCTGGAGTGTTATGGGGGTCAATCAGCCCCAGCATTTT | CAWSVMGVNQPQHF
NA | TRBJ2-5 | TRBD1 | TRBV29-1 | TGCAGCGTTCGATCAGGGGGCGGGCAAGAGACCCAGTACTTC | CSVRSGGGQETQYF
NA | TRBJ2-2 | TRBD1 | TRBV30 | TGTGCCTGGAAGGGACAGGGGGCGACCGGGGAGCTGTTTTTT | CAWKGQGATGELFF
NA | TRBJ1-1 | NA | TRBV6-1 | TGTGCCAGCAGTGCGTCTATTGGGCCCCAGAACACTGAAGCTTTCTTT | CASSASIGPQNTEAFF
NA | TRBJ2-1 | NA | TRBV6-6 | TGTGCCAGCAGTTACGGGACATCAACCTACAATGAGCAGTTCTTC | CASSYGTSTYNEQFF
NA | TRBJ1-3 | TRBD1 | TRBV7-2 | TGTGCCAGCAGGCTACAGGGGGGAAACACCATATATTTT | CASRLQGGNTIYF
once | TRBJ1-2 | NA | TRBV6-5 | TGTGCCAGCAGTTCCGAAGAAAGGGGTAACTATGGCTACACCTTC | CASSSEERGNYGYTF
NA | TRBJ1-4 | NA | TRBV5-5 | TGTGCCAGCAGCGGCGATGAGGGCGGGAATGAAAAACTGTTTTTT | CASSGDEGGNEKLFF
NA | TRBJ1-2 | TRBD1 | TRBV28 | TGTGCCAGCAGCCAAGGGACAGGCGATGGCTACACCTTC | CASSQGTGDGYTF
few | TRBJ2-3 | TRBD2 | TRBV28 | TGTGCCAGCAGCCGGACCCTAGCGGGGGGGCAAGATACGCAGTATTTT | CASSRTLAGGQDTQYF
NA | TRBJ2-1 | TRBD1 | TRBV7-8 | TGTGCCAGCAGCCTGAGGGACAGGGCCTACAATGAGCAGTTCTTC | CASSLRDRAYNEQFF
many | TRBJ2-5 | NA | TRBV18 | TGTGCCAGCTCACCACCGGGAGCTGAAGAGACCCAGTACTTC | CASSPPGAEETQYF
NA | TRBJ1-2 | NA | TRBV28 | TGTGCCAGCAGTTCGAACCACATTCGCGGGGGGCCGGATGGCTACACCTTC | CASSSNHIRGGPDGYTF
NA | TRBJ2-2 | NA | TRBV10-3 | TGTGCCATCAGTGAGTCGTCGGGGAACACCGGGGAGCTGTTTTTT | CAISESSGNTGELFF
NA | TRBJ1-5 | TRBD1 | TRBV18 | TGTGCCAGCTCACAATTAGGGACAGGCCAAGGGCAGCCCCAGCATTTT | CASSQLGTGQGQPQHF
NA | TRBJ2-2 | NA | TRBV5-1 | TGCGCCAGCAGCCCCAGTAGGAGCGGCACCGGGGAGCTGTTTTTT | CASSPSRSGTGELFF
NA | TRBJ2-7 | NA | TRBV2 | TGTGCCAGCAGAGGACAGACGGGATACGAGCAGTACTTC | CASRGQTGYEQYF
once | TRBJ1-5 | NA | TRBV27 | TGTGCCAGCAGTTTGTCGAGCAATCAGCCCCAGCATTTT | CASSLSSNQPQHF
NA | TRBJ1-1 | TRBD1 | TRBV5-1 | TGCGCCAGCAGCCCTTCGACAGGGGTCATGAACACTGAAGCTTTCTTT | CASSPSTGVMNTEAFF
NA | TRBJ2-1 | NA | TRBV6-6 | TGTGCCAGCAGCAGACAGCATGATTCCTACAATGAGCAGTTCTTC | CASSRQHDSYNEQFF
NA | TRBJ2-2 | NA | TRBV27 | TGTGCCAGCAGAGGGAGCGTAACCGGGGAGCTGTTTTTT | CASRGSVTGELFF
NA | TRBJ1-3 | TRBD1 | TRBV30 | TGTGCCTGGAGCCCCGGGGACAGGGCTGGAAACACCATATATTTT | CAWSPGDRAGNTIYF
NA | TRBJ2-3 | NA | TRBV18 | TGTGCCAGCTCACCACTACCGGCAGATACGCAGTATTTT | CASSPLPADTQYF
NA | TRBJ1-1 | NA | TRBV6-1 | TGTGCCAGCACCGAGGAGGGCTTAAACACTGAAGCTTTCTTT | CASTEEGLNTEAFF
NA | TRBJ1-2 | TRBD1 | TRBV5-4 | TGTGCCAGCAGCTCGTCAGGGGGCGTGTACTATGGCTACACCTTC | CASSSSGGVYYGYTF
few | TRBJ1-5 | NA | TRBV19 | TGTGCCAGTAGTCAACAGGGACATCAGCCCCAGCATTTT | CASSQQGHQPQHF
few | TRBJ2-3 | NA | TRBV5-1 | TGCGCCAGCAGCTTGGAAAGGGGTGACGATACGCAGTATTTT | CASSLERGDDTQYF
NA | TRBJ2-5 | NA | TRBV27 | TGTGCCAGCAGTTTATCAAGGGGCCCCCAGGAGGAGTCGACCCAGTACTTC | CASSLSRGPQEESTQYF
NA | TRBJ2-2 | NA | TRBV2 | TGTGCCAGCAGTGGTCCGGGGAACACCGGGGAGCTGTTTTTT | CASSGPGNTGELFF
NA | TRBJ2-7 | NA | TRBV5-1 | TGCGCCAGCTCGAACCGGGACACCGTCTCCTACGAGCAGTACTTC | CASSNRDTVSYEQYF
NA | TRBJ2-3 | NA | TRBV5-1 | TGCGCCAGCAGCTTGGGGACCCGGACAGATACGCAGTATTTT | CASSLGTRTDTQYF
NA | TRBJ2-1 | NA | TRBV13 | TGTGCCAGCAGCTTAGGGTCGACGGCGGGGGCCCCTCGGGGTGAGCAGTTCTTC | CASSLGSTAGAPRGEQFF
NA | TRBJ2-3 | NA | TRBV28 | TGTGCCAGCAGTCCCGGAGGCACCACAGATACGCAGTATTTT | CASSPGGTTDTQYF
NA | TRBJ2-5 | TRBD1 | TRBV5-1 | TGCGCCAGCAGCTTGGCTGGGACAGGGCAAGAGACCCAGTACTTC | CASSLAGTGQETQYF
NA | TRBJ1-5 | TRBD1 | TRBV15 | TGTGCCACCAGCAGAGAAGAAGCAGGGGGCCGTTTTCAGCCCCAGCATTTT | CATSREEAGGRFQPQHF
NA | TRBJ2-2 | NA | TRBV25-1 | TGTGCCAGCAGTGAAATGGGACATACCGGGGAGCTGTTTTTT | CASSEMGHTGELFF
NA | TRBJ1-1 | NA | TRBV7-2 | TGTGCCAGCAGCCTTAACAGGTCACCTGAAGCTTTCTTT | CASSLNRSPEAFF
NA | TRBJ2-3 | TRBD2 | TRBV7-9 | TGTGCCAGCAGGACTAGCGGGACAGATACGCAGTATTTT | CASRTSGTDTQYF